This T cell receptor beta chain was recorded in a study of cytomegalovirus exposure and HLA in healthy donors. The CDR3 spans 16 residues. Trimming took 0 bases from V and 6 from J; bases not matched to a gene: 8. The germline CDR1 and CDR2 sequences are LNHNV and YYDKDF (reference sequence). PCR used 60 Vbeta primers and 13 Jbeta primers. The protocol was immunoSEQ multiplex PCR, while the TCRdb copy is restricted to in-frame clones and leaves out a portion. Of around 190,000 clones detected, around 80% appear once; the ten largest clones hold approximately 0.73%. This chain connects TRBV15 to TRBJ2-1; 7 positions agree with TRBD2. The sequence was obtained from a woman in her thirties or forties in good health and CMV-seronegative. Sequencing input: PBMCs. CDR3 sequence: CATSRDLAGVANEQFF. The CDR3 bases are TGTGCCACCAGCAGAGACCTCGCGGGAGTAGCCAATGAGCAGTTCTTC.